This TCR beta chain was recovered during a study of shared clonotypes between healthy human individuals. Study background: CD4 naive and CD4 memory each took three plates per donor, while CD8 naive took two and CD8 memory one.

Execution of the assay was at deep level. The method was immunoSEQ multiplex PCR; TCRdb's version includes in-frame clones alone and lacks a portion of them. The data show a few million clones, nearly 97% seen once. Every contributor of samples was a Caucasian grown-up residing in Nashville, Tennessee. Germline CDR1 reads SGHNT; CDR2 reads YYREEE (reference sequence). Germline trimming cut 4 bases from V and 1 base from J; bases unmatched to any gene: 8. This CDR3 comprises 16 residues. The chain links TRBV5-4 to TRBJ2-1; the match to TRBD2 covers 7 bases. This receptor was taken from a man between 18 and 29 years old in good health. The sequencing input was naive CD4+ T cells sorted from blood. The subset was: CD45RA+ positively selected. This CDR3 is CASSPGGIESYNEQFF. The CDR3 DNA reads TGTGCCAGCAGCCCCGGGGGGATAGAATCCTACAATGAGCAGTTCTTC.